This T cell receptor (beta chain) was identified during a study of blood T cell repertoires in COVID-19. Overall study: The United States, Italy and Spain were the sources of the acute and convalescent COVID-19 samples.

This clone was counted only a few times. This study enrolled people aged about 18 to 95 from around 26 US geographic areas. Self-reported history from a screening survey and questionnaire set each donor's cohort. Germline lookup yields CDR1 SGHRS and CDR2 YFSETQ. There are 15 residues in the CDR3. The V and J ends lost 1 base and 4 bases respectively, with 14 bases between them. Clones were sequenced by immunoSEQ multiplex PCR, and TCRdb holds only the in-frame ones, with some missing. The profile shows 130,000 or so clones, roughly four fifths of them singletons. The chain carries TRBV5-1 and TRBJ1-1, with D possibly matching TRBD1 (6 bases). Sequenced: PBMCs or T cells enriched from blood (not recorded which). The TCR comes from a young man who had recovered from COVID-19. The CDR3 loop reads CASSLTGFQGTEAFF. The CDR3 nucleotides read TGCGCCAGCAGCTTGACAGGGTTTCAGGGCACTGAAGCTTTCTTT.